Reported below is one TCR beta chain. The data stem from a study of blood T cell repertoires in COVID-19. Study in general: Donors in the United States, Italy and Spain gave samples during acute or convalescent COVID-19.

The data were produced by immunoSEQ multiplex PCR, yet TCRdb's version contains in-frame clones alone and is incomplete. The sample includes around 140,000 clones, about 85% of them seen just once. The CDR3 covers 14 residues. The sequenced material came from peripheral blood. This receptor was identified in a human donor with acute or convalescent COVID-19. The donor label of this sample is uncertain. This chain connects TRBV12-2 to TRBJ1-5; TRBD1, the table's D call, lacks a check against the DNA. TRBV12-2 is described as a pseudogene. CDR3 protein: CASRRDRCNQPQHF. The CDR3 bases are TGTGCAAGTCGCCGTGACAGATGCAATCAGCCCCAGCATTTT.